This T cell receptor beta chain was identified in a study of blood T cell repertoires in COVID-19. Assay: immunoSEQ multiplex PCR; the TCRdb copy retains only in-frame clones and omits some. In the table there are 300,000 to 400,000 clones, about 87% of which are singletons. Germline V gene data show CDR1 as ENHRY and CDR2 as SYGVKD. Germline trimming cut 3 bases from V and 7 bases from J; bases unmatched to any gene: 11. The CDR3 covers 16 residues. V and J are TRBV10-3 and TRBJ2-7; 11 bases are a match to TRBD2. This TCR was sampled from a man aged 25 to 40 with COVID-19, enrolled during active disease. The sequenced material came from peripheral blood. CDR3 bases: TGTGCCATCAGTGAACTAGCGGGGGTGAACCTCGGGGAGCAGTACTTC. Translation: CAISELAGVNLGEQYF.